These 3 T cell receptor beta chains originate from one sample sequenced in a study of cytotoxic CD8 clonotypes in ibrutinib-treated CLL. The table came from immunoSEQ multiplex PCR; TCRdb's copy has only in-frame clones and leaves some out. The sample carries approximately 15,000 clones, 55% to 70% recorded once. Sequenced material: PBMCs, taken before ibrutinib treatment. These receptors originate from a human donor with chronic lymphocytic leukemia.

This chain uses TRBV7-9 with TRBJ2-3; D not certain. V was cut by 6 bases and J by 2 bases, with 6 bases left in between. The CDR3 length is 12 residues. Germline V CDR1 and CDR2: SEHNR, FQNEAQ (reference sequence). As DNA, the CDR3 is TGTGCCAGCAGAGGGTTCACAGATACGCAGTATTTT. This sequence encodes CASRGFTDTQYF. The complete variable domain, with remaining parts taken from reference TRBV7-9 and TRBJ2-3, reads DTGVSQNPRHKITKRGQNVTFRCDPISEHNRLYWYRQTLGQGPEFLTYFQNEAQLEKSRLLSDRFSAERPKGSFSTLEIQRTEQGDSAMYLCASRGFTDTQYFGPGTRLTVL.

This clone was observed a handful of times. The CDR3 spells CASSQFRGTYEQYF. The CDR3 nucleotides are TGTGCCAGCAGCCAGTTCCGGGGGACCTACGAGCAGTACTTC. This chain links TRBV14 with TRBJ2-7; tentatively, D is TRBD2 (6 bases). V dropped 3 bases and J dropped 2 bases, with 11 bases sitting between them. The CDR3 consists of 14 residues. Germline V gene data show CDR1 as SGHDN and CDR2 as FVKESK.

The rearrangement links TRBV5-6 to TRBJ1-2; no firm D call. The CDR3 sequence is 13 residues long. Trimming removed 1 base from V and 6 bases from J, with 10 bases in between. The germline gives CDR1 SGHDT, CDR2 YYEEEE. CDR3 DNA: TGTGCCAGCAGCTTGTGGCAGTTCCATGGCTACACCTTC. It yields the protein CASSLWQFHGYTF.